These 19 T cell receptor beta chains were all obtained from the same sample, sequenced in a study of response to subunit inactivated influenza vaccine. TCRdb re-derived calls from the RT-PCR reads in MiXCR, one entry per CDR3 protein. Of 600,000 to 700,000 distinct CDR3 sequences listed, 14% are singletons. Sequencing used PBMCs from blood, obtained about 14 days before vaccination. All receptors derive from a man in his forties or fifties who received an inactivated influenza vaccine.

V gene TRBV5-1 combines with J gene TRBJ1-1, with D maybe TRBD1 (5 bases). V lost 7 bases and J 5 bases, leaving 9 bases between the germline ends. Looked up from germline, CDR1 is SGHRS and CDR2 is YFSETQ. The CDR3 extends over 11 amino acids. This CDR3 reads CASQGDTEAFF. The CDR3 nucleotides are TGCGCCAGCCAGGGAGATACTGAAGCTTTCTTT. Based on the CDR3 plus reference TRBV5-1 and TRBJ1-1, the full variable domain is KAGVTQTPRYLIKTRGQQVTLSCSPISGHRSVSWYQQTPGQGLQFLFEYFSETQRNKGNFPGRFSGRQFSNSRSEMNVSTLELGDSALYLCASQGDTEAFFGQGTRLTVV.

The rearrangement links TRBV2 to TRBJ1-5, with D maybe TRBD1 (5 bases). CDR3 size: 12 residues. V lost 9 bases to trimming and J lost 5 bases, with 11 bases between them. Germline-derived CDR1 and CDR2 are SNHLY and FYNNEI. The CDR3 is CASRQNHQPQHF. The CDR3 coding sequence is TGTGCCAGTCGACAGAACCATCAGCCCCAGCATTTT. Supplemented by reference TRBV2 and TRBJ1-5, the full variable domain reads EPEVTQTPSHQVTQMGQEVILRCVPISNHLYFYWYRQILGQKVEFLVSFYNNEISEKSEIFDDQFSVERPDGSNFTLKIRSTKLEDSAMYFCASRQNHQPQHFGDGTRLSIL.

Only a few counts were recorded for this clonotype. The J gene is TRBJ2-7, the V gene TRBV10-2, with 9 nucleotides matching TRBD2. The J segment lost 2 bases and the V segment lost 6 bases, leaving 2 bases of the junction unmatched. This CDR3 spans 13 amino acids. Germline V CDR1 and CDR2: WSHSY, SAAADI. The CDR3 DNA follows: TGCGCCAGCAGGGCGGGGGGGCCCTACGAGCAGTACTTC. As protein: CASRAGGPYEQYF.

There are many counts of this clonotype. The J gene is TRBJ1-1, the V gene TRBV10-3; TRBD1 is a possible D gene (5 bases). V gave up 0 bases and J gave up 1 base, with 15 bases separating them. The CDR3 is 17 residues long. Germline loops: CDR1 ENHRY, CDR2 SYGVKD. CDR3 in DNA: TGTGCCATCAGTGAGTCGTCCGGGGGAATCTCGAACACTGAAGCTTTCTTT. Translating it yields CAISESSGGISNTEAFF.

This clonotype was found a few times. The rearrangement uses TRBV20-1 and TRBJ2-1, with 7 bases matching TRBD2. This CDR3 has 15 amino acids. Germline V gene data show CDR1 as DFQATT and CDR2 as SNEGSKA (reference sequence). V lost 4 bases, J lost 3 bases, and 9 bases stayed unmatched. CDR3: CSATQGTGGYNEQFF. The DNA for the CDR3 is TGCAGTGCTACCCAAGGGACGGGAGGCTACAATGAGCAGTTCTTC.

This chain uses TRBV7-3 with TRBJ2-1; 7 bases are a match to TRBD1. Per germline, CDR1 SGHTA and CDR2 FQGTGA. This CDR3 comprises 14 residues. V was pared by 2 bases and J by 6 bases, with 4 bases of the junction left unmatched. CDR3 nucleotides: TGTGCCAGCAGCTTATGGGCAGGGGGCAATGAGCAGTTCTTC. Translated, it gives CASSLWAGGNEQFF. The whole variable domain, remainder taken from reference TRBV7-3 and TRBJ2-1, is GAGVSQTPSNKVTEKGKYVELRCDPISGHTALYWYRQSLGQGPEFLIYFQGTGAADDSGLPNDRFFAVRPEGSVSTLKIQRTERGDSAVYLCASSLWAGGNEQFFGPGTRLTVL.

The chain carries TRBV20-1 and TRBJ1-1; D is undetermined. CDR3 length equals 14 residues. With 5 bases removed from V and 1 base from J, the gap between germline ends came to 14 bases. Germline V gene lookup returns CDR1 DFQATT and CDR2 SNEGSKA (reference sequence). CDR3: CSAGRDLWNTEAFF. The CDR3 DNA reads TGCAGTGCTGGACGAGATTTGTGGAACACTGAAGCTTTCTTT.

The gene calls are TRBV12-3 or TRBV12-4 and TRBJ2-7; D gene unclear. This CDR3 spans 14 amino acids. The V and J ends lost 5 bases and 3 bases respectively, with 14 bases between them. CDR3 sequence: CASSPGDANYEQYF. The CDR3 bases are TGTGCCAGCAGTCCAGGTGACGCGAACTACGAGCAGTACTTC.

The rearrangement uses TRBV6-5 and TRBJ2-5; D might be TRBD1 (6 bases). CDR3 length: 14 amino acids. V shed 1 base and J shed 4 bases, with 10 bases lying between them. Germline V CDR1 and CDR2: MNHEY, SVGAGI. CDR3 sequence reads: CASSYFQGTETQYF. For the CDR3, the DNA is TGTGCCAGCAGTTACTTCCAGGGGACAGAGACCCAGTACTTC.

This clonotype was seen only a few times. The V gene is TRBV3-1, the J gene TRBJ1-2; TRBD1 aligns across 7 bases. This CDR3 comprises 16 residues. The J segment lost 1 base and the V segment lost 3 bases, leaving 8 bases of the junction unmatched. Germline CDR1 is LGHDT and CDR2 is YNNKEL (reference sequence). CDR3 amino acids: CASSQTTGAINYGYTF. Written as DNA, the CDR3 is TGTGCCAGCAGCCAGACAACAGGGGCGATTAACTATGGCTACACCTTC.

This clonotype occurred a few times. The CDR3 protein is CAWSVRRIKNIQYF. CDR3 coding DNA: TGTGCCTGGAGTGTAAGACGGATTAAAAACATTCAGTACTTC. The chain has TRBV30 and TRBJ2-4, with D unclear. This CDR3 is built from 14 residues. Trimming shortened V by 0 bases and J by 4 bases, and 10 bases separated the two germline ends. Germline CDR1 GTSNPN, CDR2 SVGIG (reference sequence).

In this sample, this clonotype turned up a few times. The J gene is TRBJ2-1, the V gene TRBV12-3 or TRBV12-4, with D uncertain. V was clipped by 6 bases and J by 6 bases, with 21 bases between them. The CDR3 consists of 16 residues. DNA of the CDR3: TGTGCCAGCAGCCCCCCCGGCAGGTTAACCCGCAATGAGCAGTTCTTC. Translating gives CASSPPGRLTRNEQFF.

The rearrangement links TRBV4-2 to TRBJ2-7; 8 positions match TRBD2. V trimming: 4 bases; J trimming: 7 bases; junction bases outside the gene matches: 15. Germline lookup yields CDR1 LGHNA and CDR2 YNFKEQ. The CDR3 totals 16 residues. CDR3 DNA sequence: TGTGCCAGCAGCCGCCGGGTGGGTACAGCGGGAGAAGAGCAGTACTTC. This codes for CASSRRVGTAGEEQYF.

A few counts support this clonotype. The chain carries TRBV24-1 and TRBJ2-1, with 10 bases that match TRBD2. This CDR3 region has 15 residues. Unmatched junction bases numbered 12, after V lost 9 bases and J lost 8 bases. Per the germline V gene, CDR1 is KGHDR and CDR2 is SFDVKD. Here the CDR3 reads CATSVVGSGRDEQFF. CDR3 nucleotides: TGTGCCACCTCGGTGGTGGGGAGCGGGAGGGATGAGCAGTTCTTC.

The V call is TRBV11-2, the J call TRBJ2-3; D not resolved. Trimming took off 4 bases at V and 0 bases at J, with 23 bases between the two ends. This CDR3 has 19 amino acids. Per germline, CDR1 SGHAT and CDR2 FQNNGV. The CDR3 protein is CASSSLALPSVGSTDTQYF. The CDR3 nucleotides are TGTGCCAGCAGCTCCTTAGCCCTCCCGAGCGTGGGTAGCACAGATACGCAGTATTTT.

Only a few counts were recorded for this clonotype. V usage is TRBV10-2 and J usage is TRBJ1-1; D is unresolved. CDR3 length equals 11 residues. Germline loops: CDR1 WSHSY, CDR2 SAAADI. The germline V and J ends were trimmed by 7 bases and 7 bases, with 10 bases remaining between them. DNA of the CDR3: TGCGCCAGCACCTCGGCCGGTGAAGCTTTCTTT. It encodes CASTSAGEAFF.

In nucleotides, the CDR3 is TGTGCCATATCAGGGAACGGGGCCTACAATGAGCAGTTCTTC. Translating gives CAISGNGAYNEQFF. The V call is TRBV10-3, the J call TRBJ2-1; D may match TRBD1 or TRBD2 (5 bases each). Trimming shortened V by 9 bases and J by 2 bases, and 14 bases separated the two germline ends. The CDR3 length is 14 residues. Germline values: CDR1 ENHRY, CDR2 SYGVKD.

The table lists this clonotype with a few counts. The chain employs TRBV27 and TRBJ2-3; D unresolved. Germline lookup yields CDR1 MNHEY and CDR2 SMNVEV (reference sequence). The CDR3 spans 16 residues. Between the trimmed V and J ends, which lost 3 bases and 1 base, there was a span of 14 bases. The CDR3 coding sequence is TGTGCCAGCAGTTTCTTAGGATCAAGGGGCACAGATACGCAGTATTTT. It translates to CASSFLGSRGTDTQYF.

The V call is TRBV5-1, the J call TRBJ2-7; 9 nucleotides agree with TRBD1. The J segment lost 4 bases and the V segment lost 3 bases, leaving 8 bases of the junction unmatched. The germline CDR1 and CDR2 sequences are SGHRS and YFSETQ. The CDR3 is 15 amino acids. Written as DNA, the CDR3 is TGCGCCAGCAGCTCGATGGGACAGGGTGGTTACGAGCAGTACTTC. As protein: CASSSMGQGGYEQYF.